Below, 4 T cell receptor beta chains from the same sample are listed, as sequenced in a study of shared clonotypes between healthy human individuals. Sequencing was performed with immunoSEQ multiplex PCR; in TCRdb, only in-frame clones are kept and a portion is missing. The profile covers roughly 1 million clones, with about four fifths appearing a single time and approximately 0.52% taken by the ten largest. What was sequenced was memory CD4+ T cells from PBMCs. Stated subset: CD45RA-negative fraction. The receptors stem from a man aged 18 to 29 in good health. Some clones in this sample may be carry-over from other donors' samples.

The chain joins TRBV6-1 to TRBJ1-2, with a possible D match to TRBD1 (5 bases). Germline V gene lookup returns CDR1 MNHNS and CDR2 SASEGT. The CDR3 sequence is 14 residues long. V lost 3 bases and J lost 8, with 16 bases in between. The CDR3 bases are TGTGCCAGCAGTGAGAACGGGGGACGAGAAGGCTACACCTTC. Residues: CASSENGGREGYTF.

The DNA for the CDR3 is TGTGCCAGCAGTTTACGGGGGAGCCGGGAAGCTTTCTTT. It is translated as CASSLRGSREAFF. This chain uses TRBV28 with TRBJ1-1, with D perhaps TRBD1 (5 bases). Trimming took 2 bases from V and 8 from J, leaving 12 bases between them. The CDR3 sequence is 13 residues long. Looked up from germline, CDR1 is MDHEN and CDR2 is SYDVKM.

The chain has TRBV11-2 and TRBJ2-5, with TRBD2 as a possible D gene (6 bases). The CDR3 runs 14 residues. Trimming cost V 6 bases and J 5 bases, with 16 bases left between them. Germline values: CDR1 SGHAT, CDR2 FQNNGV. DNA for the CDR3: TGTGCCAGCAGACGATCGGGGGAAGCTGAGACCCAGTACTTC. Residues: CASRRSGEAETQYF.

This clone was recorded only once. Here the CDR3 reads CASSPPGNTIYF. In DNA, the CDR3 is TGTGCCAGCAGTCCCCCGGGAAACACCATATATTTT. The chain joins TRBV25-1 to TRBJ1-3; D call uncertain. The CDR3 loop spans 12 amino acids. From germline, CDR1 is MGHDK and CDR2 SYGVNS. Trimming removed 5 bases at V and 4 bases at J, with 6 bases between.